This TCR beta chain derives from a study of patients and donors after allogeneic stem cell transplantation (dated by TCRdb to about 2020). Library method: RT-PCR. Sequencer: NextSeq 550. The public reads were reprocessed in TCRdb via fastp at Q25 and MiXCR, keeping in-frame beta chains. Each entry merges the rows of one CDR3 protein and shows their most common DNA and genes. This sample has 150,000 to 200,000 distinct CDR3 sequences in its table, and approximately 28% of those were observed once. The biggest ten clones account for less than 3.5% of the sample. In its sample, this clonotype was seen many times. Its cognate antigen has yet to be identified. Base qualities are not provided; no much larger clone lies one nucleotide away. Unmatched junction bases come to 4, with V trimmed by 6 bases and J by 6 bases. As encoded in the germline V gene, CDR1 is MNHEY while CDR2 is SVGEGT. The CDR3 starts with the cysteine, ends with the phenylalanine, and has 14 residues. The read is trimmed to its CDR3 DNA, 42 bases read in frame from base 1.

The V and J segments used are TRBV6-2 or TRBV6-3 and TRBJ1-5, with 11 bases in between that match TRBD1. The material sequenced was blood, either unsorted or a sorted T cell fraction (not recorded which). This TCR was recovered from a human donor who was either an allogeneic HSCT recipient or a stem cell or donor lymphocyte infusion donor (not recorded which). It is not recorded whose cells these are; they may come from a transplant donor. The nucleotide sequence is TGTGCCAGCAGATCGGACAGGGGGCCTCAGCCCCAGCATTTT. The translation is CASRSDRGPQPQHF.